The 7 T cell receptor beta chains reported below all come from one sample, sequenced in a study of cytomegalovirus exposure and HLA in healthy donors. The primer mix had 60 Vbeta and 13 Jbeta primers. Clones were read by immunoSEQ multiplex PCR, and TCRdb kept only the in-frame ones, dropping some. There are almost 200,000 clones in the sample; almost 85% occur only once, and less than 2.5% lies in the top ten. The specimen was PBMCs. The receptors come from a woman in her forties or fifties in good health and CMV-seronegative.

The chain is built from TRBV29-1 and TRBJ1-2; 9 bases align to TRBD1. The length of the CDR3 is 15 residues. Germline CDR1 reads SQVTM; CDR2 reads ANQGSEA. After removal of 7 bases from V and 1 base from J, the junction contained 10 bases not matched to a gene. CDR3 loop: CSAVALGQGNYGYTF. Written as DNA, the CDR3 is TGCAGCGCCGTAGCCTTGGGACAGGGTAACTATGGCTACACCTTC.

The chain couples TRBV15 to TRBJ1-6, with TRBD1 as a possible D gene (5 bases). Germline CDR1 and CDR2: LNHNV and YYDKDF (reference sequence). V lost 0 bases and J 5 bases, leaving 14 bases between the germline ends. The CDR3 consists of 17 residues. The CDR3: CATSRDSHRGNNSPLHF. In DNA, the CDR3 is TGTGCCACCAGCAGAGATTCTCATAGGGGAAATAATTCACCCCTCCACTTT.

The V gene is TRBV19, the J gene TRBJ2-1; TRBD2 agrees at 13 bases. CDR3 length: 16 amino acids. J was trimmed by 7 bases and V by 5 bases; bases with no gene match: 8. Per germline, CDR1 LNHDA and CDR2 SQIVND (reference sequence). The CDR3 region is CASSVRLAGGGNEQFF. DNA for the CDR3: TGTGCCAGTAGTGTGAGACTAGCGGGGGGAGGGAATGAGCAGTTCTTC.

The chain employs TRBV27 and TRBJ2-7; D is possibly TRBD1 (6 bases). From germline, CDR1 is MNHEY and CDR2 SMNVEV (reference sequence). The CDR3 is made up of 14 amino acids. Trimming stripped 3 bases from V and 2 bases from J, with 11 bases between. CDR3 in DNA: TGTGCCAGCAGTTTCCTCCGGGACACCTACGAGCAGTACTTC. Its protein product is CASSFLRDTYEQYF.

The chain couples TRBV18 to TRBJ2-5; 8 positions match TRBD1. The germline V gene encodes CDR1 KGHSH and CDR2 LQKENI. Trimming cost V 6 bases and J 1 base; bases outside gene matches: 7. This CDR3 comprises 15 residues. The CDR3 DNA reads TGTGCCAGCTCCCTTCGACAGGGGCCCCAAGAGACCCAGTACTTC. This translates into CASSLRQGPQETQYF.

V is TRBV5-1 and J is TRBJ2-1, with 11 positions matching TRBD2. This CDR3 is built from 16 residues. In germline, CDR1 is SGHRS, CDR2 YFSETQ. Unmatched junction bases numbered 5, after V lost 5 bases and J lost 1 base. CDR3 nucleotide sequence: TGCGCCAGCAGTAAAACTAGCGGGAGTTCCTACAATGAGCAGTTCTTC. Protein: CASSKTSGSSYNEQFF.

This clone was recorded a few times. The genes are TRBV6-1 and TRBJ1-2; 8 positions match TRBD1. J gave up 3 bases and V 3 bases, and 9 bases lay outside the gene matches. The CDR3 totals 16 residues. In germline, CDR1 is MNHNS, CDR2 SASEGT. Here the CDR3 reads CASSDQGARGHYGYTF. The CDR3 bases are TGTGCCAGCAGTGACCAGGGGGCCCGGGGGCACTATGGCTACACCTTC.